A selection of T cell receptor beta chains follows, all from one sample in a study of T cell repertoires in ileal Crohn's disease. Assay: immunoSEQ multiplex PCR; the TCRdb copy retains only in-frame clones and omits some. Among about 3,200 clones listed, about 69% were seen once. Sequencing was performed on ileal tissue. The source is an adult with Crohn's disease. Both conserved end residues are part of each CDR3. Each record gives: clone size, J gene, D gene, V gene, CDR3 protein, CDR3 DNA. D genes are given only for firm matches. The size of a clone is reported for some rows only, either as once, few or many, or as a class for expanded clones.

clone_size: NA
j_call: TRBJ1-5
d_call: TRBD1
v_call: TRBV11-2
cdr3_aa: CASSQEMAGGAWPQHF
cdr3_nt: TGTGCCAGCAGCCAAGAAATGGCAGGGGGCGCGTGGCCCCAGCATTTT

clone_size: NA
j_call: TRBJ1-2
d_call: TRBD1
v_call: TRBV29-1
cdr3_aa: CSVRDREIGGDGYTF
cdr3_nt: TGCAGCGTACGGGACAGGGAGATAGGAGGAGACGGCTACACCTTC

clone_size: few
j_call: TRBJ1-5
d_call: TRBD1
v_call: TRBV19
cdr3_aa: CASSWTQGTSNQPQHF
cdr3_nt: TGTGCCAGTAGCTGGACACAGGGGACTAGCAATCAGCCCCAGCATTTT

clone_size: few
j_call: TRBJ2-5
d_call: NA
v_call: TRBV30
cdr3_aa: CALGPSSQETQYF
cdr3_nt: TGTGCCTTGGGGCCTAGCAGTCAAGAGACCCAGTACTTC

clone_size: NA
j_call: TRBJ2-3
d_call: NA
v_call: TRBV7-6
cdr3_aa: CASSSRDDHFTQYF
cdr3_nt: TGTGCCAGCAGCTCTCGTGACGACCACTTTACGCAGTATTTT

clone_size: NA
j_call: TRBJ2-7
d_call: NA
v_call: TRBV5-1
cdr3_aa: CASSLRQGPIPSYEQYF
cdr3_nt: TGCGCCAGCAGCTTGAGGCAGGGGCCCATTCCCTCCTACGAGCAGTACTTC

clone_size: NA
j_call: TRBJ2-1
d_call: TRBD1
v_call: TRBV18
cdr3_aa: CASSSRQGYNEQFF
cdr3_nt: TGTGCCAGCTCAAGCAGACAGGGTTACAATGAGCAGTTCTTC

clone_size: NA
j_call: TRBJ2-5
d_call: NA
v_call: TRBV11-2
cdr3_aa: CASSQTGRQETQYF
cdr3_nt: TGTGCCAGCTCCCAGACAGGGAGGCAAGAGACCCAGTACTTC

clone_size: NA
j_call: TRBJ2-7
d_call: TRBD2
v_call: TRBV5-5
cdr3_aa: CASSSGLAANGEYF
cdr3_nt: TGTGCCAGCAGCTCTGGACTAGCGGCAAATGGGGAGTACTTC

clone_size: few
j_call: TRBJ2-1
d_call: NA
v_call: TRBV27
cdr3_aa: CASSLSGRSAYNEQFF
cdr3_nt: TGTGCCAGCAGTTTAAGTGGGAGAAGCGCCTACAATGAGCAGTTCTTC

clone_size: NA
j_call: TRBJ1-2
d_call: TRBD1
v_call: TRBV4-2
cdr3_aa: CASSRNDRGHNYGYTF
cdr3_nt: TGTGCCAGCAGCCGGAACGACAGGGGGCACAACTATGGCTACACCTTC

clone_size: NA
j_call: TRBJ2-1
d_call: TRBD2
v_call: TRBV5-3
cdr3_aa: CARSLPLAESSYNEQFF
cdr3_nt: TGTGCCAGAAGCTTGCCGCTAGCGGAGAGCTCCTACAATGAGCAGTTCTTC

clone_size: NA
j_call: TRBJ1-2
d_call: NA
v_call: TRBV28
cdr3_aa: CASSSLGEKRYGYTF
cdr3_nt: TGTGCCAGCAGTTCACTGGGGGAAAAGAGGTATGGCTACACCTTC

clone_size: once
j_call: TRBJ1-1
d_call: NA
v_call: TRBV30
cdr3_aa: CAWSVPASPEAFF
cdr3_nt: TGTGCCTGGAGTGTACCGGCTTCCCCTGAAGCTTTCTTT

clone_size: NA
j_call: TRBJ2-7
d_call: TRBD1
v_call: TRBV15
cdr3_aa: CATSREGQGSNEQYF
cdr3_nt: TGTGCCACCAGCAGAGAGGGACAGGGTTCAAACGAGCAGTACTTC

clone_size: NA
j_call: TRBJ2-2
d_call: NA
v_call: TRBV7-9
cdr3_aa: CASSLLRASGTGELFF
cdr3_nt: TGTGCCAGCAGCCTATTGCGGGCCTCGGGGACCGGGGAGCTGTTTTTT

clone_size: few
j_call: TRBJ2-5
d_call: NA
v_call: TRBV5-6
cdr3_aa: CASSLNRRETQYF
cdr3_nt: TGTGCCAGCAGCTTGAACCGAAGAGAGACCCAGTACTTC

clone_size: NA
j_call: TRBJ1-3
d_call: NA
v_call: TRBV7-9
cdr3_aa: CASSSNTATGNTIYF
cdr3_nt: TGTGCCAGCAGCTCCAACACGGCTACTGGAAACACCATATATTTT

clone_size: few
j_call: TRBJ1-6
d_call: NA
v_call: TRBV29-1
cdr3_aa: CSVAEGSYSPLHF
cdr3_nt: TGCAGCGTTGCTGAGGGTTCGTATTCACCCCTCCACTTT

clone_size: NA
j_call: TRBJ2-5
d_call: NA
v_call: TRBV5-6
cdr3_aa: CASSRTGVEETQYF
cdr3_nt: TGTGCCAGCAGCCGTACCGGGGTGGAGGAGACCCAGTACTTC

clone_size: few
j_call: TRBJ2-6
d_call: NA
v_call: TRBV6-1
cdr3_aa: CASSERRVLISGANVLTF
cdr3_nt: TGTGCCAGCAGTGAACGGAGGGTCCTCATCTCTGGGGCCAACGTCCTGACTTTC

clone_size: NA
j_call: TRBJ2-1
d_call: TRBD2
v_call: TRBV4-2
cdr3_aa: CASRDLAGVVNEQFF
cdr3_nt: TGTGCCAGCAGGGATCTAGCGGGTGTAGTCAATGAGCAGTTCTTC

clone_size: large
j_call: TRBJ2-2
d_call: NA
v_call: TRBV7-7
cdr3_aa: CASSLGNTGELFF
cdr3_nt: TGTGCTAGCAGCTTAGGAAACACCGGGGAGCTGTTTTTT

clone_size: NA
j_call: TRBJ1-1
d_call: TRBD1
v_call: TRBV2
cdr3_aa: CASSIDRGALNTEAFF
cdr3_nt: TGTGCCAGCAGTATCGACAGGGGGGCCTTGAACACTGAAGCTTTCTTT

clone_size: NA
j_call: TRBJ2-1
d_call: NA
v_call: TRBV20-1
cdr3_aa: CSAFDRTRQFF
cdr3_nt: TGCAGTGCTTTCGACAGAACGAGGCAGTTCTTC

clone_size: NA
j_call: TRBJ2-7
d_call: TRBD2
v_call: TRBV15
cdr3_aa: CATSRDQLAAEQYF
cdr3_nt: TGTGCCACCAGCAGAGATCAACTAGCGGCCGAGCAGTACTTC

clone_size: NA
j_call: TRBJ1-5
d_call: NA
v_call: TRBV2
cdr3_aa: CASSSPGDTLSNQPQHF
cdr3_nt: TGTGCCAGCAGTAGTCCGGGGGATACGTTAAGCAATCAGCCCCAGCATTTT

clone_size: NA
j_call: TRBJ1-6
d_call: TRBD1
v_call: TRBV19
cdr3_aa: CASSTGQAKSPLHF
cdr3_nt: TGTGCCAGTAGTACAGGACAGGCCAAATCACCCCTCCACTTT

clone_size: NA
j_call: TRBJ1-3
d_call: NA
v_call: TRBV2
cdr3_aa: CASGSSRDTIYF
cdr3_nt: TGTGCCAGCGGAAGTTCCCGGGACACCATATATTTT

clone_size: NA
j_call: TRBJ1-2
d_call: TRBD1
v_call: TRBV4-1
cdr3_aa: CASSRVQGASGYTF
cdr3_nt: TGCGCCAGCAGCCGAGTCCAGGGGGCTAGTGGCTACACCTTC

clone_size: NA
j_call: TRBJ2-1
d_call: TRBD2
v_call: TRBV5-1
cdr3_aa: CASSLGIAGGNEQFF
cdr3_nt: TGCGCCAGCAGCTTGGGGATAGCGGGAGGGAATGAGCAGTTCTTC

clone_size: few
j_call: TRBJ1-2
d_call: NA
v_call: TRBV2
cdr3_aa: CASSEARKGDGYTF
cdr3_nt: TGTGCCAGCAGTGAAGCGCGTAAAGGCGATGGCTACACCTTC

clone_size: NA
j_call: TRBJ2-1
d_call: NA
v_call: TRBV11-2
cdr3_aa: CASRPAGSGSYNEQFF
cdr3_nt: TGTGCCAGCAGACCAGCAGGGTCAGGCTCCTACAATGAGCAGTTCTTC

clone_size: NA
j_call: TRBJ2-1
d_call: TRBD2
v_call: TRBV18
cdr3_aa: CASSPESGVWGQFF
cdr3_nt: TGTGCCAGCTCACCAGAAAGCGGGGTGTGGGGGCAGTTCTTC

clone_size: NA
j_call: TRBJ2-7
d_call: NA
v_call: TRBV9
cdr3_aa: CASSVGALTSGQSEQYF
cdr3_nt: TGTGCCAGCAGCGTAGGAGCCCTAACCTCGGGACAATCCGAGCAGTACTTC

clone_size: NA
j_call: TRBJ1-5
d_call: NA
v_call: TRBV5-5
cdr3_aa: CASSLYSNQPQHF
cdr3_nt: TGTGCCAGCAGCTTGTATAGCAATCAGCCCCAGCATTTT

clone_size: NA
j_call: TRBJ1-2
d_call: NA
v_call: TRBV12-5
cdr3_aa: CASGLGWGNDGYTF
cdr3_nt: TGTGCTAGTGGTTTGGGTTGGGGAAACGATGGCTACACCTTC

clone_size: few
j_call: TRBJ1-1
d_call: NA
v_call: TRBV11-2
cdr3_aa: CASSPRPGGNTEAFF
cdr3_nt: TGTGCCAGCAGCCCCCGACCGGGCGGAAACACTGAAGCTTTCTTT

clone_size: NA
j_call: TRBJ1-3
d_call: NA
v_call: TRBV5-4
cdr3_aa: CASSFRGAGNTIYF
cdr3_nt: TGTGCCAGCAGCTTCAGAGGGGCTGGAAACACCATATATTTT

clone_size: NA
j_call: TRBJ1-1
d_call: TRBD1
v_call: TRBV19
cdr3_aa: CASSIDQGAYTEAFF
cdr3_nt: TGTGCCAGTAGTATAGACCAGGGGGCGTACACTGAAGCTTTCTTT